This paragraph reports one T cell receptor beta chain. Its antigen is currently unknown. This CDR3 has 12 residues. The germline CDR1 and CDR2 sequences are SQVTM and ANQGSEA. The ends were cut back, 7 bases at V and 4 bases at J, with 13 bases in the middle. The protocol was immunoSEQ multiplex PCR, while the TCRdb copy is restricted to in-frame clones and leaves out a portion. Counted here are about 150,000 clones, 87% occurring once; the ten biggest clones make up 2.6%. These data belong to a study of T cell responses to AZD1222 COVID-19 vaccine. Study overall: It was second doses at about 4 or about 12 weeks that were pooled.

General observations from the study: Without day 14 samples, only post-peak T cell repertoires were studied. It was only 6 or 7 AZD1222 recipients who were seropositive at baseline. The span of vaccine-associated CD4 TCRs extended across spike, with dominance at 160-218 and 743-854.

The V and J genes are TRBV29-1 and TRBJ2-5; D is undetermined. This clonotype was sampled from an adult in good health. The material was peripheral blood, obtained on day 0 of AZD1222 vaccination. The CDR3 DNA reads as TGCAGCGCAAGACCCCATACAGAGACCCAGTACTTC. The encoded protein is CSARPHTETQYF.